Given below is one T cell receptor beta chain in context. These data belong to a study of T cell changes during pregnancy in multiple sclerosis. With 5 bases removed from V and 4 bases from J, the gap between germline ends came to 15 bases. Per germline, CDR1 SEHNR and CDR2 FQNEAQ (reference sequence). The CDR3 covers 14 residues. Clones were sequenced by immunoSEQ multiplex PCR, and TCRdb holds only the in-frame ones, with some missing. The repertoire has fewer than 130,000 clones, 91% of them found once; the top ten carry approximately 3.7%. The sequences come from peripheral blood, collected after pregnancy. The chain links TRBV7-9 to TRBJ2-7; weak D call: TRBD2 (7 bases). The receptor was derived from a female donor with multiple sclerosis, enrolled in a pregnancy study. CDR3 bases: TGTGCCAGCAGCCCAAGGGGGGGGGCGTACGAGCAGTACTTC. Translation gives CASSPRGGAYEQYF.